This entry lists 26 T cell receptor beta chains sequenced from one sample in a study of OX40 agonist ivuxolimab in advanced cancers. Sequencing was performed with immunoSEQ multiplex PCR; in TCRdb, only in-frame clones are kept and a portion is missing. The data show under 70,000 clones, about 85% seen once. The source material was CD4+ or CD8+ T cells sorted from blood, sampled in a trial of the OX40 agonist ivuxolimab. The receptors come from an adult with an advanced solid tumor such as melanoma, head and neck, liver or kidney cancer.

The chain couples TRBV5-4 to TRBJ1-4; a weak D match, TRBD1 (6 bases). V dropped 0 bases and J dropped 4 bases, with 13 bases sitting between them. Germline CDR1 and CDR2: SGHNT and YYREEE (reference sequence). CDR3 length: 16 residues. The CDR3 DNA is TGTGCCAGCAGCTTGGGACCCAGGGGTGGTAATGAAAAACTGTTTTTT. It specifies CASSLGPRGGNEKLFF.

This chain joins TRBV6-6 and TRBJ1-5; 7 nucleotides agree with TRBD1. Germline V lookup: CDR1 MNHNY, CDR2 SVGAGI (reference sequence). The V gene end was trimmed by 5 bases and the J gene end by 4 bases; junction bases not matched to a gene: 11. The CDR3 consists of 16 residues. The CDR3 bases are TGTGCCAGCAGTGCACCTCGACAGGGAGGAAATCAGCCCCAGCATTTT. Its protein is CASSAPRQGGNQPQHF.

This clone occurred a few times. The V gene is TRBV5-8, the J gene TRBJ1-5; D unresolved. Germline lookup yields CDR1 SGHTS and CDR2 YDEGEE. CDR3 length: 16 amino acids. The V gene lost 4 bases and the J gene lost 3 bases, with 17 bases spanning the gap. As DNA, the CDR3 is TGTGCCAGCAGCCCTCTCCGGGGATTTTTCAATCAGCCCCAGCATTTT. Translation: CASSPLRGFFNQPQHF.

The chain has TRBV5-5 and TRBJ2-1; the D call may be TRBD1 or TRBD2 (5 bases each). CDR1 and CDR2 (germline): SGHKS, YYEKEE (reference sequence). V was cut by 4 bases and J by 7 bases, with 24 bases left in between. The CDR3 runs 17 residues. CDR3 DNA sequence: TGTGCCAGCAGCGCGAACGCCGGGACCCTGCTGGGGAATGAGCAGTTCTTC. This encodes CASSANAGTLLGNEQFF.

V and J are TRBV7-8 and TRBJ2-7; 8 bases agree with TRBD1. V lost 7 bases, J lost 0 bases, and 8 bases stayed unmatched. This CDR3 comprises 15 residues. The germline V gene encodes CDR1 SGHVS and CDR2 FQNEAQ. The CDR3 DNA reads as TGTGCCAGCACTCGACACAGGGGGTCCTCCTACGAGCAGTACTTC. This codes for CASTRHRGSSYEQYF.

The chain has TRBV7-3 and TRBJ2-2; D is perhaps TRBD2 (5 bases). This CDR3 comprises 16 residues. Germline V gene lookup returns CDR1 SGHTA and CDR2 FQGTGA. Trimming stripped 6 bases from V and 5 bases from J, with 19 bases between. The CDR3 spells CASSQNSHSGTGELFF. As DNA, the CDR3 is TGTGCCAGCAGTCAAAACAGCCATTCGGGAACCGGGGAGCTGTTTTTT.

The rearrangement joins TRBV7-9 to TRBJ2-5, with TRBD1 matching over 7 bases. The J call may be in error: the DNA end matches TRBJ2-7 better. This CDR3 is 14 amino acids long. Germline CDR1 reads SEHNR; CDR2 reads FQNEAQ (reference sequence). The CDR3 reads CASSLSGGSYEQYF. Written as DNA, the CDR3 is TGTGCCAGCAGCTTATCAGGGGGATCCTACGAGCAGTACTTC.

The genes are TRBV2 and TRBJ1-4; TRBD1 is a possible D gene (6 bases). The V and J ends lost 6 bases and 4 bases respectively, with 18 bases between them. Germline-derived CDR1 and CDR2 are SNHLY and FYNNEI. The CDR3 has 16 residues. For the CDR3, the DNA is TGTGCCAGCAGCGCCTCCGGGACATCGATTAATGAAAAACTGTTTTTT. It codes for CASSASGTSINEKLFF.

The rearrangement joins TRBV6-1 to TRBJ1-2, with TRBD1 matching over 9 bases. V shed 3 bases and J 3 bases; nucleotides not matched to a gene: 8. The CDR3 consists of 16 residues. Germline V gene sequence: CDR1 MNHNS, CDR2 SASEGT. In DNA form, the CDR3 reads TGTGCCAGCAGTGAGATCGACCGGGACAGGGACTATGGCTACACCTTC. Protein: CASSEIDRDRDYGYTF.

The chain links TRBV6-1 to TRBJ2-6, with a possible D match to TRBD1 (5 bases). The CDR3 spans 13 residues. V lost 9 bases to trimming and J lost 0 bases, with 6 bases between them. Per the germline V gene, CDR1 is MNHNS and CDR2 is SASEGT. In DNA, the CDR3 is TGTGCCAGTGACAGCTCTGGGGCCAACGTCCTGACTTTC. It is translated as CASDSSGANVLTF.

The chain links TRBV2 to TRBJ2-4, with D possibly TRBD2 on 6 matching bases. The ends were cut back, 7 bases at V and 4 bases at J, with 17 bases in the middle. Germline V gives CDR1 SNHLY, CDR2 FYNNEI. The CDR3 length is 15 residues. The CDR3 DNA reads TGTGCCAGCATGGAGGGAGGACTTGCTAAAAACATTCAGTACTTC. This gives the protein CASMEGGLAKNIQYF.

The chain recombines TRBV11-3 with TRBJ2-2; D ambiguous. Trimming left V 2 bases short and J 6 bases short, with 10 bases between. Germline CDR1 SGHNT, CDR2 YENEEA. The CDR3 contains 14 residues. CDR3 region: CASSLKTDPGELFF. In DNA form, the CDR3 reads TGTGCCAGCAGCTTAAAAACGGATCCCGGGGAGCTGTTTTTT. The whole variable domain, filled in from reference TRBV11-3 and TRBJ2-2, reads EAGVVQSPRYKIIEKKQPVAFWCNPISGHNTLYWYLQNLGQGPELLIRYENEEAVDDSQLPKDRFSAERLKGVDSTLKIQPAELGDSAVYLCASSLKTDPGELFFGEGSRLTVL.

V and J are TRBV18 and TRBJ1-1; D is ambiguous. The germline V gene has CDR1 KGHSH and CDR2 LQKENI. This CDR3 is built from 13 residues. V was shortened by 5 bases and J by 6 bases, with 13 bases between the two germline ends. The CDR3 DNA reads TGTGCCAGCTCAGGACCAGTCCGGGCTGAAGCTTTCTTT. Its translation is CASSGPVRAEAFF.

V usage is TRBV30 and J usage is TRBJ1-3; D unclear. The germline V and J ends were trimmed by 1 base and 3 bases, with 10 bases remaining between them. CDR1 and CDR2 (germline): GTSNPN, SVGIG (reference sequence). The CDR3 contains 14 residues. The CDR3 nucleotides are TGTGCCTGGAGTGCCCGGGGTAATGGAAACACCATATATTTT. This sequence encodes CAWSARGNGNTIYF.

The chain links TRBV7-8 to TRBJ1-1; D call uncertain. V was cut by 0 bases and J by 1 base, with 9 bases left in between. This CDR3 contains 15 residues. Germline assignment: CDR1 SGHVS and CDR2 FQNEAQ. CDR3 nucleotides: TGTGCCAGCAGCTTAGCTGAACTGCCGAACACTGAAGCTTTCTTT. Translated: CASSLAELPNTEAFF.

In its sample, this clone was seen once. The chain combines TRBV10-1 with TRBJ1-1; D may be TRBD1 (5 bases). The CDR3 length is 13 residues. Germline CDR1 is WNHNN and CDR2 is SYGVQD (reference sequence). With 4 bases removed from V and 4 bases from J, the gap between germline ends came to 10 bases. CDR3 region: CASSGRGSTEAFF. CDR3 nucleotide sequence: TGCGCCAGCAGTGGGAGGGGTAGCACTGAAGCTTTCTTT.

This clone was observed a few times. V is TRBV30 and J is TRBJ2-1; 10 bases are shared with TRBD1. J lost 6 bases, V lost 5 bases, and 7 bases had no gene match. Germline-derived CDR1 and CDR2 are GTSNPN and SVGIG (reference sequence). The length of the CDR3 is 14 residues. CDR3 region: CAWGRDRGFNEQFF. The CDR3 DNA follows: TGTGCCTGGGGCCGGGACAGGGGTTTCAATGAGCAGTTCTTC.

The J gene is TRBJ2-7, the V gene TRBV27, with 8 nucleotides matching TRBD1. This CDR3 has 15 residues. The trim removed 1 base at V and 5 bases at J, leaving 7 bases unmatched. In germline, CDR1 is MNHEY, CDR2 SMNVEV (reference sequence). CDR3 in amino acids: CASSLYRTGKDEQYF. CDR3 in DNA: TGTGCCAGCAGTTTATACCGGACAGGGAAGGACGAGCAGTACTTC.

The chain couples TRBV6-5 to TRBJ2-3; D remains ambiguous. The germline V gene has CDR1 MNHEY and CDR2 SVGAGI. This CDR3 is built from 14 residues. V lost 6 bases to trimming and J lost 2 bases, with 12 bases between them. The CDR3 spells CASSVRFPTDTQYF. The DNA for the CDR3 is TGTGCCAGCAGCGTCAGGTTCCCCACAGATACGCAGTATTTT.

V gene TRBV9 combines with J gene TRBJ2-3; 7 bases agree with TRBD2. With V trimmed by 4 bases and J by 0 bases, 8 bases remained unmatched. The CDR3 is 16 residues long. The germline V gene encodes CDR1 SGDLS and CDR2 YYNGEE. The CDR3 spells CASSIPSGESTDTQYF. The CDR3 DNA reads as TGTGCCAGCAGCATACCGAGCGGGGAAAGCACAGATACGCAGTATTTT.

The chain is built from TRBV5-3 and TRBJ2-3; 13 bases line up with TRBD2. TRBV5-3 is noted as an ORF with a role that remains uncertain. The CDR3 sequence is 19 residues long. Germline trimming cut 4 bases from V and 0 bases from J; bases unmatched to any gene: 11. CDR3 region: CARSHPPGLAGPSTDTQYF. DNA of the CDR3: TGTGCCAGAAGCCACCCACCGGGACTAGCGGGACCTAGCACAGATACGCAGTATTTT.

The chain is built from TRBV5-6 and TRBJ2-1; D may be TRBD2 (6 bases). Trimming removed 4 bases from V and 8 bases from J, with 19 bases in between. This CDR3 contains 15 residues. Germline-derived CDR1 and CDR2 are SGHDT and YYEEEE. In DNA form, the CDR3 reads TGTGCCAGCAGCCCGGGGGACTCCGCTTTTTATGAGCAGTTCTTC. Translated, it gives CASSPGDSAFYEQFF.

The rearrangement joins TRBV28 to TRBJ1-5; 8 nucleotides align to TRBD1. The CDR3 spans 17 residues. V dropped 3 bases and J dropped 4; count of bases not matched to a gene: 11. The germline gives CDR1 MDHEN, CDR2 SYDVKM. CDR3 sequence reads: CASSFPIGQGKNQPQHF. The DNA for the CDR3 is TGTGCCAGCAGTTTCCCCATTGGACAGGGCAAAAATCAGCCCCAGCATTTT.

The V gene is TRBV28, the J gene TRBJ2-3; D is ambiguous. Deletions cut 5 bases from V and 5 bases from J, with 8 bases between. The V gene's germline CDR1 is MDHEN and CDR2 SYDVKM. The CDR3 has 12 residues. CDR3 in amino acids: CASSGTRDTQYF. The CDR3 DNA reads as TGTGCCAGCAGTGGAACAAGAGATACGCAGTATTTT.

This chain links TRBV5-5 with TRBJ2-1, with no clear D. Germline loops: CDR1 SGHKS, CDR2 YYEKEE (reference sequence). The V end was cut by 1 base, the J end by 0 bases, with 11 bases between. This CDR3 has 16 residues. CDR3 DNA: TGTGCCAGCAGCTTGACGGAACCGAGCTCCTACAATGAGCAGTTCTTC. This codes for CASSLTEPSSYNEQFF.

The genes are TRBV9 and TRBJ2-7; D tentatively fits TRBD1 or TRBD2 (6 bases each). The V gene lost 3 bases and the J gene lost 0 bases, with 13 bases spanning the gap. CDR1 and CDR2 (germline): SGDLS, YYNGEE. This CDR3 spans 15 amino acids. In DNA form, the CDR3 reads TGTGCCAGCAGCGCGAGAGGGGGGATCTCCTACGAGCAGTACTTC. Protein product: CASSARGGISYEQYF.